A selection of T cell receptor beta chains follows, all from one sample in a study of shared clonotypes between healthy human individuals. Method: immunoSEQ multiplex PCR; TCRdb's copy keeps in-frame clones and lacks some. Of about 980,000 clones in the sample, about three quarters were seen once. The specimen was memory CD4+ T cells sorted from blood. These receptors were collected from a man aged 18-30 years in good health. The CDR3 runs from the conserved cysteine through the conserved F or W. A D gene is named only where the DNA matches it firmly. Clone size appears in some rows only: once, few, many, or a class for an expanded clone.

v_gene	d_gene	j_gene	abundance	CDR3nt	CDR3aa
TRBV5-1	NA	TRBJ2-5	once	TGCGCCAGCAGCTTGGGTCCGGGTGGACAAGAGACCCAGTACTTC	CASSLGPGGQETQYF
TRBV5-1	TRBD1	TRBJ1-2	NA	TGCGCCAGCACCCCGGGACAGGGGGCAGGCGGCTACACCTTC	CASTPGQGAGGYTF
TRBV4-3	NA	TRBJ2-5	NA	TGCGCCAGCAGCCAAGGGGGTCTGGGAGGTGAGACCCAGTACTTC	CASSQGGLGGETQYF
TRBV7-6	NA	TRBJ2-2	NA	TGTGCCAGCAGCTCCTTGCAGGGTAATACCGGGGAGCTGTTTTTT	CASSSLQGNTGELFF
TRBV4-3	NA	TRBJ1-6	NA	TGCGCCAGCAGCCAAGATCTATCCCCACCCCTCCACTTT	CASSQDLSPPLHF
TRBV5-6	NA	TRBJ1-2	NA	TGTGCCAGCAGCCCTTCGGGGCCCGCTAACTATGGCTACACCTTC	CASSPSGPANYGYTF
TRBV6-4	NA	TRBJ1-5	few	TGTGCCAGCAGTGGAGACGCGAATCAGCCCCAGCATTTT	CASSGDANQPQHF
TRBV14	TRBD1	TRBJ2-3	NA	TGTGCCAGCAGCCCGACAGGGGTGACAGATACGCAGTATTTT	CASSPTGVTDTQYF
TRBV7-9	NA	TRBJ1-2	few	TGTGCCAGCAGCCCTGGCGGGGGGGTTAAGAACTATGGCTACACCTTC	CASSPGGGVKNYGYTF
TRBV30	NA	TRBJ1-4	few	TGTGCCTCCCTTACGATCGGTGAAAAACTGTTTTTT	CASLTIGEKLFF
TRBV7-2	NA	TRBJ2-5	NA	TGTGCCAGCAGCTTTGGGGGGTACCAAGAGACCCAGTACTTC	CASSFGGYQETQYF
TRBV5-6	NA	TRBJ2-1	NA	TGTGCCAGCAGCTCCCTAAGCTTCTCCTACAATGAGCAGTTCTTC	CASSSLSFSYNEQFF
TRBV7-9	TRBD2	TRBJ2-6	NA	TGTGCCAGCAGTCCCATGACTAGCGGGGTTTATGGGGCCAACGTCCTGACTTTC	CASSPMTSGVYGANVLTF
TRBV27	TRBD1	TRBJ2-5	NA	TGTGCCAGCAGTCCCGGCCCAGGGGGAACAGAGACCCAGTACTTC	CASSPGPGGTETQYF
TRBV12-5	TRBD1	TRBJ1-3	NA	TGTGCTAGTGGTTGGACGACAGGGGCCGGAAACACCATATATTTT	CASGWTTGAGNTIYF
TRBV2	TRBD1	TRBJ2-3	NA	TGTGCCAGCAGACGCACGGACAGGGGGCGAGGAGATACGCAGTATTTT	CASRRTDRGRGDTQYF
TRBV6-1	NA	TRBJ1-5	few	TGTGCCAGCAGTGAAGACGGAAATAGCAATCAGCCCCAGCATTTT	CASSEDGNSNQPQHF
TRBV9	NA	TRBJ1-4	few	TGTGCCAGCAGCGACCAGGGAAGGGGTGAAAAACTGTTTTTT	CASSDQGRGEKLFF
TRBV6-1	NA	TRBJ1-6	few	TGTGCCACCTTCGACCGGGGCTTTAATTCACCCCTCCACTTT	CATFDRGFNSPLHF
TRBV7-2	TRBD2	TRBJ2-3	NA	TGTGCCAGCAGCCTCCGACTAGCGGTACTGAGCACAGATACGCAGTATTTT	CASSLRLAVLSTDTQYF
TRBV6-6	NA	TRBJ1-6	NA	TGTGCCAGCAGTAGACGGACGGAGAATTCAGCACCCCTCCACTTT	CASSRRTENSAPLHF
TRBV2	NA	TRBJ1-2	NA	TGTGCCAGCAGTGCAGACACGGCGATTGGTGGCTACACCTTC	CASSADTAIGGYTF
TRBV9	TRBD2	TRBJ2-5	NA	TGTGCCAGCAGCCCCCGGGGAGGGACCATAACGGGAGAGACCCAGTACTTC	CASSPRGGTITGETQYF
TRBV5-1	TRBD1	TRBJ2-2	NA	TGCGCCAGCAGCTGGGACAGGCCCGTCACCGGGGAGCTGTTTTTT	CASSWDRPVTGELFF
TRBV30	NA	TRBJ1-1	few	TGTGCCTGGCTGGTACACCTGAACACTGAAGCTTTCTTT	CAWLVHLNTEAFF
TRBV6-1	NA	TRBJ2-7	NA	TGTGCCAGCAGTGACCGGGGGTCTATAGGCTACGAGCAGTACTTC	CASSDRGSIGYEQYF
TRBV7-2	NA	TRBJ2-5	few	TGTGCCAGCAGCTTAACGGGGGACGCCACGAGAAAGACCCAGTACTTC	CASSLTGDATRKTQYF
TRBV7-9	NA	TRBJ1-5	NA	TGTGCCAGCAGCTTTAACCACGGAGATCAGCCCCAGCATTTT	CASSFNHGDQPQHF
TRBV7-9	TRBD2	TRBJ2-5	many	TGTGCCAGCAGCCCGCGGGAGGGCGGAGAGACCCAGTACTTC	CASSPREGGETQYF
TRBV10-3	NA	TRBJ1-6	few	TGTGCCATCAGTGACAGGGTCTCACCCCTCCACTTT	CAISDRVSPLHF
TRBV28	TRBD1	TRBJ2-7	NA	TGTGCCAGCGGACAGGCTGGACAACCGGGGGAGCAGTACTTC	CASGQAGQPGEQYF
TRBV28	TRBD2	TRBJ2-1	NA	TGTGCCAGCAGCCCGAGCGGACTAGCGGGGTTCAATGAGCAGTTCTTC	CASSPSGLAGFNEQFF
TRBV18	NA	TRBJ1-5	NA	TGTGCCAGCTCACCAAAGCCAGACCATCAGCCCCAGCATTTT	CASSPKPDHQPQHF
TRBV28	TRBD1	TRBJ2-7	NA	TGTGCCAGCAGTCCCGAGGGACAGGCCTCCTACGAGCAGTACTTC	CASSPEGQASYEQYF
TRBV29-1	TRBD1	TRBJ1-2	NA	TGCAGCGTCTACATCCGGGACAGGGATCGAGGCTACACCTTC	CSVYIRDRDRGYTF
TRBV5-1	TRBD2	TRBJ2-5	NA	TGCGCCAGCTGTCCCCTAGCGGGGCAAGAGACCCAGTACTTC	CASCPLAGQETQYF
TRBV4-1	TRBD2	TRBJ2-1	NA	TGCGCCAGCAGCCGAGCCCCGTCGGGAGGGCCCGACGATGAGCAGTTCTTC	CASSRAPSGGPDDEQFF
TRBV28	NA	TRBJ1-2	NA	TGTGCCAGCGGATCGGGACTAATTAACTATGGCTACACCTTC	CASGSGLINYGYTF
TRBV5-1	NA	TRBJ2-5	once	TGCGCCAGCAGCCCCGGGTCCCTCTTGGGGACCCAGTACTTC	CASSPGSLLGTQYF
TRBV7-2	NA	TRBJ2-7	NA	TGTGCCAGCAGCTTAGGTTCAGCTAGGGGCGAGCAGTACTTC	CASSLGSARGEQYF
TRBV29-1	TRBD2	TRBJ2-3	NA	TGCAGCGTAAAGAAGGGGCTAGCGGGGGGCACAGATACGCAGTATTTT	CSVKKGLAGGTDTQYF
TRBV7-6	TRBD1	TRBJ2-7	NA	TGTGCCAGCAGCACCCCAACAGGGGTAAACGAGCAGTACTTC	CASSTPTGVNEQYF
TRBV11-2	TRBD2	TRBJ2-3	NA	TGTGCCAGCAGCCCCCCCTGGTTTAGCGGGGGGGCCTCAGATACGCAGTATTTT	CASSPPWFSGGASDTQYF
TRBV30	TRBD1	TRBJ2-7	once	TGTGCCTGGACCCCACAGGGGAGAGGCTACGAGCAGTACTTC	CAWTPQGRGYEQYF
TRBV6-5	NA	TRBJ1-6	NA	TGTGCCAGCAGTTACTCGAGTGCCAGCACTTCACCCCTCCACTTT	CASSYSSASTSPLHF
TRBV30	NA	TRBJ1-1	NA	TGTGCCTGGACCGTACGGGGGGTACGTCTTGAAGCTTTCTTT	CAWTVRGVRLEAFF
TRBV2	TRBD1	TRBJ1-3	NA	TGTGCCAGCCTAACCGGGACAGGGGTTCGCACTGGAAACACCATATATTTT	CASLTGTGVRTGNTIYF
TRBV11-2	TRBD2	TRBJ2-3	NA	TGTGCCAGCAGAACTCCGGGACTAGCACCAGATACGCAGTATTTT	CASRTPGLAPDTQYF
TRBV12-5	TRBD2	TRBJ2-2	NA	TGTGCTAGTGGTTTGGTACCTAGCGGGAGATATGATCCCAACGTCCCTCAATGGCCCGGGGAGCTGTTTTTT	CASGLVPSGRYDPNVPQWPGELFF
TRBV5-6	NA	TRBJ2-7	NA	TGTGCCAGCAGCTGGACAGACTACGAGCAGTACTTC	CASSWTDYEQYF